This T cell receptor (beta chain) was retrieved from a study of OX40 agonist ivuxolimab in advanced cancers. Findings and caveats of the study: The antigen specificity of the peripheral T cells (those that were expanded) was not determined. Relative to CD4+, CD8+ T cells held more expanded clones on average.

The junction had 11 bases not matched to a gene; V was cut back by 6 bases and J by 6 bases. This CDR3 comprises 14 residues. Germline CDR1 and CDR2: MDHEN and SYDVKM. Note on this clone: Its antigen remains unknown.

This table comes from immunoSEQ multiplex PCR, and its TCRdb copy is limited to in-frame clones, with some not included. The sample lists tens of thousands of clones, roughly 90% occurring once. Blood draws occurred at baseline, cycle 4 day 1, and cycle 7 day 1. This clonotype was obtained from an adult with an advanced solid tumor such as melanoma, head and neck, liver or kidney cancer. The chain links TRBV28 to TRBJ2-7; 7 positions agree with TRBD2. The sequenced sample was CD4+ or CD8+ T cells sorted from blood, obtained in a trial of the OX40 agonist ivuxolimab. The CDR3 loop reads CASREGGSYTEQYF. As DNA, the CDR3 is TGTGCCAGCAGGGAGGGCGGGAGTTATACCGAGCAGTACTTC.